This TCR beta chain stems from a study of blood T cell repertoires in COVID-19. CDR1 is SGHAT, CDR2 FQNNGV, per germline. The V end was cut by 8 bases, the J end by 2 bases, with 13 bases between. The CDR3 consists of 14 residues. The table came from immunoSEQ multiplex PCR; TCRdb's copy has only in-frame clones and leaves some out. Among some 150,000 clones listed, approximately 80% were seen once. The sequenced sample was peripheral blood. The sequence was obtained from a human donor in a cohort sampled during active COVID-19. The genes are TRBV11-2 and TRBJ1-3; D unresolved. CDR3 region: CASSPSGTGNTIYF. In DNA, the CDR3 is TGTGCCAGCTCCCCCTCGGGGACTGGAAACACCATATATTTT. Combining the CDR3 with reference TRBV11-2 and TRBJ1-3 gives the whole variable domain EAGVAQSPRYKIIEKRQSVAFWCNPISGHATLYWYQQILGQGPKLLIQFQNNGVVDDSQLPKDRFSAERLKGVDSTLKIQPAKLEDSAVYLCASSPSGTGNTIYFGEGSWLTVV.